The present TCR beta chain was sequenced within a study of blood T cell repertoires in COVID-19. Overall study: Sites in the United States, Italy and Spain provided acute and convalescent COVID-19 samples. Sources were T cells, B-cell-depleted T cells, or PBMCs; the material itself was cDNA or gDNA.

The CDR3 runs 12 residues. V lost 4 bases to trimming and J lost 5 bases, with 8 bases between them. The germline gives CDR1 LGHDT, CDR2 YNNKEL (reference sequence). Per the original data handling: Reference gene primer amplification gave nucleated cell count estimates. Clones were sequenced by immunoSEQ multiplex PCR, and TCRdb holds only the in-frame ones, with some missing. V and J calls and clone size come straight from that table; D and trimming were deduced from the DNA. The sample consists of tens of thousands of clones, around 87% of them appearing once. The rearrangement joins TRBV3-1 (or the pseudogene TRBV3-2) to TRBJ2-5; D is undetermined. The clonotype comes from a man aged 45-65 years with active COVID-19. The specimen was peripheral blood. The CDR3: CASSRGWETQYF. CDR3 DNA sequence: TGTGCCAGCAGCCGAGGATGGGAGACCCAGTACTTC.